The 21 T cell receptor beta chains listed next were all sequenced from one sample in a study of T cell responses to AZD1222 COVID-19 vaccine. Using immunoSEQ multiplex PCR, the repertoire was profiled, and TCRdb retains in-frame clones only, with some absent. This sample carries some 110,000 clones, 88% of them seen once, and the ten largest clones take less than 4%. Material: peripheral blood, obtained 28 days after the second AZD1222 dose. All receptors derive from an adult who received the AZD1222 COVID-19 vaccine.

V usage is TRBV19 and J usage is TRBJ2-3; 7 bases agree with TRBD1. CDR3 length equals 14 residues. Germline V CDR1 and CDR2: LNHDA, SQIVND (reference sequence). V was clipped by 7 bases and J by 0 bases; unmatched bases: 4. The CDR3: CASNDRVSTDTQYF. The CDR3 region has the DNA TGTGCCAGTAATGACAGGGTCAGCACAGATACGCAGTATTTT.

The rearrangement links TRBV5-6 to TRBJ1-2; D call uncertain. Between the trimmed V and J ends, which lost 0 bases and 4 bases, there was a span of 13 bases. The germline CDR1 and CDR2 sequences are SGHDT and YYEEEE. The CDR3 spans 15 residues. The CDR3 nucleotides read TGTGCCAGCAGCTTGGGCTCCGGGTGGACCTATGGCTACACCTTC. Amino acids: CASSLGSGWTYGYTF.

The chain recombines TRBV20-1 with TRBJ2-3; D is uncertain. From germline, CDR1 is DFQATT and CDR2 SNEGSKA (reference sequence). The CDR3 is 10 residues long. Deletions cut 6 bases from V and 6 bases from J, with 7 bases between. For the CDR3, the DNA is TGCAGTGCGAAAGAGGATACGCAGTATTTT. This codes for CSAKEDTQYF.

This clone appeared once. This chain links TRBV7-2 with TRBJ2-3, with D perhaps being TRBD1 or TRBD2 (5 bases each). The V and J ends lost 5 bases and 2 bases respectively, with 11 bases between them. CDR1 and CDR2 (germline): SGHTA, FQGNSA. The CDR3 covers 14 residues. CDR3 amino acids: CASSRDGHTDTQYF. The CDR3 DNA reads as TGTGCCAGCAGCCGGGACGGACACACAGATACGCAGTATTTT.

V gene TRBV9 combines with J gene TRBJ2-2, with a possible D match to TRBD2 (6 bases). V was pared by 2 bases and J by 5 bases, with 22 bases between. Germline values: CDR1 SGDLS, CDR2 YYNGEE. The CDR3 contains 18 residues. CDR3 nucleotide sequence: TGTGCCAGCAGCGTTTCGGAAAATCGTCAGAGCGGGACCGGGGAGCTGTTTTTT. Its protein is CASSVSENRQSGTGELFF.

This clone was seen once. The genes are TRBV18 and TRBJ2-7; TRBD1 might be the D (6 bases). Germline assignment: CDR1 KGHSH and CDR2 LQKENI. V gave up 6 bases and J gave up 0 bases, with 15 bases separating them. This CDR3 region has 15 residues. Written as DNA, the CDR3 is TGTGCCAGCTCGCCGACAGGCCTCTCCTCCTACGAGCAGTACTTC. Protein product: CASSPTGLSSYEQYF.

The chain's CDR3 is CASSLIIRQNTEAFF. The CDR3 bases are TGTGCCAGCAGCTTAATCATCCGACAGAACACTGAAGCTTTCTTT. V gene TRBV7-9 combines with J gene TRBJ1-1; D is ambiguous. Trimming pared 2 bases from V and 1 base from J, leaving 11 bases between. Germline assignment: CDR1 SEHNR and CDR2 FQNEAQ (reference sequence). This CDR3 region has 15 residues. Together with reference TRBV7-9 and TRBJ1-1, the CDR3 gives the full variable domain: DTGVSQNPRHKITKRGQNVTFRCDPISEHNRLYWYRQTLGQGPEFLTYFQNEAQLEKSRLLSDRFSAERPKGSFSTLEIQRTEQGDSAMYLCASSLIIRQNTEAFFGQGTRLTVV.

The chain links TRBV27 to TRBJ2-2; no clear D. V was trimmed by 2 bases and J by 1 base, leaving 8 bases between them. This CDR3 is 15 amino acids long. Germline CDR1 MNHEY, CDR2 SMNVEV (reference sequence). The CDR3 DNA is TGTGCCAGCAGTTTAGTAGGGCTGAACACCGGGGAGCTGTTTTTT. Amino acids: CASSLVGLNTGELFF.

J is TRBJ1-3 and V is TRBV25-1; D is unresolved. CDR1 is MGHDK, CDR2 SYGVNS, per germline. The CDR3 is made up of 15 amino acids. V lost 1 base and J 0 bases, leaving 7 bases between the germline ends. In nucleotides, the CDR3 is TGTGCCAGCAGTGAATCAGGCCCCTCTGGAAACACCATATATTTT. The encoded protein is CASSESGPSGNTIYF.

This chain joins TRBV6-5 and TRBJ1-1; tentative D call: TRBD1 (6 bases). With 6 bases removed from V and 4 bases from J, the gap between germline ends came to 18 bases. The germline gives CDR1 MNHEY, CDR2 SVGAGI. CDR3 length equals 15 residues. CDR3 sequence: CASSSEVGGITEAFF. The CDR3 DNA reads TGTGCCAGCAGCTCTGAAGTAGGGGGGATCACTGAAGCTTTCTTT.

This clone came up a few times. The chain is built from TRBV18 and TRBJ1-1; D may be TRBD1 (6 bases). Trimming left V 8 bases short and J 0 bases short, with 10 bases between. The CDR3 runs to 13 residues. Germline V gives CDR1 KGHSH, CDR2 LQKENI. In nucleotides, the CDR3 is TGTGCCAGCACCGGACAGTTGAACACTGAAGCTTTCTTT. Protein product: CASTGQLNTEAFF.

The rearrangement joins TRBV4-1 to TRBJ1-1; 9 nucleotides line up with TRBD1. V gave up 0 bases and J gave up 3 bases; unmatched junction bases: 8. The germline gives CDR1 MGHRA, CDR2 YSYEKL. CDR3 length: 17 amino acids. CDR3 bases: TGCGCCAGCAGCCAAGATACGGGACAGGGATTCGACACTGAAGCTTTCTTT. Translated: CASSQDTGQGFDTEAFF.

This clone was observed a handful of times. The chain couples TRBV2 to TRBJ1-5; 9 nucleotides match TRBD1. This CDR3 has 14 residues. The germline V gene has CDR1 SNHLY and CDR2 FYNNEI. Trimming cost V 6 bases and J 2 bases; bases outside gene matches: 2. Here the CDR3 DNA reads TGTGCCAGCAGCGGGGACAGGGGCAATCAGCCCCAGCATTTT. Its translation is CASSGDRGNQPQHF.

The CDR3: CATLMRAGGYGYTF. CDR3 coding DNA: TGTGCCACTCTCATGAGGGCAGGGGGTTATGGCTACACCTTC. V usage is TRBV19 and J usage is TRBJ1-2; 7 bases fit TRBD1. Losses at the gene ends were 10 bases for V and 5 bases for J; bases not matched to a gene: 13. This CDR3 region has 14 residues. CDR1 is LNHDA and CDR2 is SQIVND in the germline V gene (reference sequence).

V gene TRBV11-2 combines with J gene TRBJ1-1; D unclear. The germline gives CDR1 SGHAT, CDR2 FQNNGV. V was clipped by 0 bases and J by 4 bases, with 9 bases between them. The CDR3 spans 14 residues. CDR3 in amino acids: CASSLEGRPTEAFF. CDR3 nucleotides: TGTGCCAGCAGCTTAGAGGGCAGACCCACTGAAGCTTTCTTT.

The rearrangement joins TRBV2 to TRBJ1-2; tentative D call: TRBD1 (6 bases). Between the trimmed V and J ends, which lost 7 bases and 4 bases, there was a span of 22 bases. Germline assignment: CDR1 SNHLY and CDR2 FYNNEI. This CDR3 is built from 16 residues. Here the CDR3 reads CASTRTRAGVLYGYTF. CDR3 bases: TGTGCCAGCACCCGGACGCGGGCAGGGGTCCTCTATGGCTACACCTTC.

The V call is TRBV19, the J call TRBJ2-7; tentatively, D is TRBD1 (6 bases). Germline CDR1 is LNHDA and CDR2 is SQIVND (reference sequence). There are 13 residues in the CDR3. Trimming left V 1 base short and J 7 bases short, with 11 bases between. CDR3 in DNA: TGTGCCAGTAGTATAGGGATAGACAGGGAGCAGTACTTC. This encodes CASSIGIDREQYF.

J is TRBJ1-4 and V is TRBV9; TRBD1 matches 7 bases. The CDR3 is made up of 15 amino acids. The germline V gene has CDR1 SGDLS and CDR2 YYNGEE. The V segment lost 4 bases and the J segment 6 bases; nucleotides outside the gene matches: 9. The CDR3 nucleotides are TGTGCCAGCAGCAGGGGGCGCCCCGTTGATGAAAAACTGTTTTTT. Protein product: CASSRGRPVDEKLFF.

This CDR3 reads CASSYQGGDTGELFF. DNA of the CDR3: TGTGCCAGCAGTTATCAGGGGGGGGACACCGGGGAGCTGTTTTTT. The rearrangement joins TRBV6-5 to TRBJ2-2; TRBD1 or TRBD2 may be the D gene (7 bases each). This CDR3 region has 15 residues. The germline V gene encodes CDR1 MNHEY and CDR2 SVGAGI. Trimming left V 3 bases short and J 3 bases short, with 11 bases between.

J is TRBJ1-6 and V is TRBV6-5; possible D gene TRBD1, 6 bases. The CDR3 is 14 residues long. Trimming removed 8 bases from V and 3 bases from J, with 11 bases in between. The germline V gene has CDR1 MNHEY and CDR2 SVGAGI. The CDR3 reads CASWTVNYNSPLHF. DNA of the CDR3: TGTGCCAGCTGGACAGTAAACTATAATTCACCCCTCCACTTT.

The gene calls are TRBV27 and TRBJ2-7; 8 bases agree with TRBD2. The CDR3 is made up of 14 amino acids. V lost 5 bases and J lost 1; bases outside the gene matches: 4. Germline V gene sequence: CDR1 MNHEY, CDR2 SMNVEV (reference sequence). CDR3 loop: CASSPGLESYEQYF. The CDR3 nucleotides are TGTGCCAGCAGTCCGGGACTAGAGTCCTACGAGCAGTACTTC.